This TCR beta chain was retrieved from a study of CD8 T cells in Susac syndrome. V lost 4 bases and J lost 1, with 10 bases in between. The CDR3 covers 13 residues. CDR1 and CDR2 (germline): SQVTM, ANQGSEA. RNA, at about 0.45 to 1 ug, was reverse transcribed with random hexamers. Via MiXCR, TCRdb re-called the immunoSEQ multiplex PCR reads, giving one row per CDR3 protein. The repertoire holds around 190,000 distinct CDR3 sequences, with about 95% as singletons. This chain joins TRBV29-1 and TRBJ1-1, with D possibly being TRBD1 (5 bases). The source is a human donor in good health. The material sequenced was CD4+ T cells from PBMCs. The CDR3 nucleotides are TGCAGCGTTGGGTTGAGGGGGAACACTGAAGCTTTCTTT. Its translation is CSVGLRGNTEAFF.